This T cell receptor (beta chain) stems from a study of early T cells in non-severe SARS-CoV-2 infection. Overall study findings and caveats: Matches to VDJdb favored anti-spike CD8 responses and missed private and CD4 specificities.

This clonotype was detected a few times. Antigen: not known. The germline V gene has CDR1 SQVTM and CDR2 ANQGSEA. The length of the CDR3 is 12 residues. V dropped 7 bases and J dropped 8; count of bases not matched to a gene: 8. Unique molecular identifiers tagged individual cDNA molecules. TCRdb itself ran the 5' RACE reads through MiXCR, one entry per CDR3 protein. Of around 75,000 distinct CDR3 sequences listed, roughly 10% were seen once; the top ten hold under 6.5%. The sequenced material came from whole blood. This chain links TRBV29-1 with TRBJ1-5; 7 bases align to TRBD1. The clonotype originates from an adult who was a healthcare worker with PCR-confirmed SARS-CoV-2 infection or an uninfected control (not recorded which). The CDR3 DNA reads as TGCAGCGCACAGGGGCGGGAAGAGCCCCAGCATTTT. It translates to CSAQGREEPQHF.